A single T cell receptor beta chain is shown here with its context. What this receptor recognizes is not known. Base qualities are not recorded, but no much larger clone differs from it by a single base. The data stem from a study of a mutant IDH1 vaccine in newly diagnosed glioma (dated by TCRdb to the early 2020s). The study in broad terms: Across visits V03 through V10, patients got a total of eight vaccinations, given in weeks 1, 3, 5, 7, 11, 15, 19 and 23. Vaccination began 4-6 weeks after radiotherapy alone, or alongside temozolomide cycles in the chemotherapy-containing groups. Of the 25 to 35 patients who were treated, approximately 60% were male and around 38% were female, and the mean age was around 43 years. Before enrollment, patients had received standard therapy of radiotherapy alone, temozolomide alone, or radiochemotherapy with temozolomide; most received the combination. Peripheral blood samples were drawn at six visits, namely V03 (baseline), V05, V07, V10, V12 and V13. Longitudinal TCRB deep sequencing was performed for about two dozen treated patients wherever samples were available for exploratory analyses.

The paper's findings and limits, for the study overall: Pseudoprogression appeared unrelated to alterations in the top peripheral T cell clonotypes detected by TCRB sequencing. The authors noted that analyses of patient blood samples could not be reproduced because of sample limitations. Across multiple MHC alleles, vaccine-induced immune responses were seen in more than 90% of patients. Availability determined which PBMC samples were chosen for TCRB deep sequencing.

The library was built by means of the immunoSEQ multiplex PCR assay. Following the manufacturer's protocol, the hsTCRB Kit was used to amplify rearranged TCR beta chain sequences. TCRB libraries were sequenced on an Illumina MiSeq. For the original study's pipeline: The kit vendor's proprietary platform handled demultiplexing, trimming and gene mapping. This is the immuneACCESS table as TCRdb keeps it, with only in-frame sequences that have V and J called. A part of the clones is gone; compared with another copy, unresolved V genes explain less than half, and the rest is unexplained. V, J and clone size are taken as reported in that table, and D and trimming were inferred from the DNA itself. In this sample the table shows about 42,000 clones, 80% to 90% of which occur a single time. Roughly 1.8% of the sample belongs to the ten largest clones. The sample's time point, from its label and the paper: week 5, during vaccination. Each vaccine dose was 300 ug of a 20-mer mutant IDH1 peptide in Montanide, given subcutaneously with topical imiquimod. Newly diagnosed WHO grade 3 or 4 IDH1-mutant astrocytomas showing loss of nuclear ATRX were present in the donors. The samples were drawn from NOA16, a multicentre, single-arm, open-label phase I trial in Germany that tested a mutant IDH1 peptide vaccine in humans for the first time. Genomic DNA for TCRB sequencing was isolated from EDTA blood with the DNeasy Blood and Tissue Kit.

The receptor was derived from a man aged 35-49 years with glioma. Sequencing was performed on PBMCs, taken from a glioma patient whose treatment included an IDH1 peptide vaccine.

CDR3 protein: CASSGGQTSSYNEQFF. Read as DNA, the sequence is TGCGCCAGCAGTGGGGGACAGACGAGCTCCTACAATGAGCAGTTCTTC. The chain is assembled from TRBV10-2 and TRBJ2-1, with 7 bases matching TRBD1. The CDR3, from cysteine to phenylalanine, totals 16 residues. Only CDR3 DNA remains: 48 bases, in frame from the first base. CDR1 and CDR2, per the germline V gene, are WSHSY and SAAADI. V ends up 4 bases short and J 0 bases short, with an unmatched junction base count of 6.